This passage covers 11 T cell receptor beta chains from one sample sequenced in a study of response to subunit inactivated influenza vaccine. TCRdb used MiXCR to reprocess the RT-PCR reads, holding one entry per CDR3 protein. Among about 780,000 distinct CDR3 sequences, around 18% were seen once, and the ten largest hold under 13%. Sequenced material: PBMCs from blood, taken about 5 days after vaccination. All receptors come from a man aged 50-60 years who received an inactivated influenza vaccine.

This clonotype has a handful of counts. This chain links TRBV20-1 with TRBJ2-5; no definite D call. The CDR3 loop spans 12 amino acids. Germline CDR1 DFQATT, CDR2 SNEGSKA (reference sequence). V gave up 3 bases and J gave up 5 bases, with 10 bases separating them. CDR3 nucleotides: TGCAGTGCTAGCCAAATTAGGGAGACCCAGTACTTC. Protein: CSASQIRETQYF.

This clonotype came up a few times. The V and J genes are TRBV20-1 and TRBJ2-7; 12 bases agree with TRBD1. Germline-derived CDR1 and CDR2 are DFQATT and SNEGSKA (reference sequence). With 5 bases clipped from V and 5 bases from J, the junction kept 4 bases outside the gene matches. The length of the CDR3 is 13 residues. The CDR3 DNA follows: TGCAGTGCTGGGGGGACAGGGGGCGACGAGCAGTACTTC. It is translated as CSAGGTGGDEQYF.

This clonotype has just a few counts. This chain joins TRBV11-2 and TRBJ2-7; 9 bases line up with TRBD2. The CDR3 is 18 residues long. V lost 1 base to trimming and J lost 4 bases; unmatched junction nucleotides: 14. From germline, CDR1 is SGHAT and CDR2 FQNNGV. CDR3 nucleotides: TGTGCCAGCAGCTTAGGGTTGACTAGCGGAGGAAACCAGTACGAGCAGTACTTC. Its translation is CASSLGLTSGGNQYEQYF. Based on the CDR3 plus reference TRBV11-2 and TRBJ2-7, the full variable domain is EAGVAQSPRYKIIEKRQSVAFWCNPISGHATLYWYQQILGQGPKLLIQFQNNGVVDDSQLPKDRFSAERLKGVDSTLKIQPAKLEDSAVYLCASSLGLTSGGNQYEQYFGPGTRLTVT.

The chain recombines TRBV7-9 with TRBJ1-1; D gene unclear. This CDR3 comprises 14 residues. V was shortened by 0 bases and J by 3 bases, with 8 bases between the two germline ends. Germline V gene data show CDR1 as SEHNR and CDR2 as FQNEAQ (reference sequence). CDR3 loop: CASSLAGSHTEAFF. The CDR3 DNA is TGTGCCAGCAGCTTAGCGGGCAGCCACACTGAAGCTTTCTTT.

This clonotype was seen a handful of times. The chain recombines TRBV5-1 with TRBJ1-2, with 8 nucleotides matching TRBD1. In germline, CDR1 is SGHRS, CDR2 YFSETQ. V lost 4 bases and J lost 4; bases outside the gene matches: 9. This CDR3 has 15 amino acids. For the CDR3, the DNA is TGCGCCAGCAGCGAGGACAGGGTCTCCCTCTATGGCTACACCTTC. It specifies CASSEDRVSLYGYTF.

This clonotype came up a few times. The V and J genes are TRBV29-1 and TRBJ2-7, with D maybe TRBD2 (6 bases). CDR3 length: 14 residues. Germline lookup yields CDR1 SQVTM and CDR2 ANQGSEA. The V end lost 3 bases, the J end lost 0 bases, and 12 bases lay between the germline ends. The CDR3 region is CSVDTGESSYEQYF. The CDR3 DNA reads as TGCAGCGTTGACACGGGGGAGAGCTCCTACGAGCAGTACTTC.

This chain connects TRBV18 to TRBJ1-6; no reliable D call. V lost 5 bases to trimming and J lost 7 bases, with 12 bases between them. Germline loops: CDR1 KGHSH, CDR2 LQKENI. This CDR3 region has 14 residues. The CDR3 coding sequence is TGTGCCAGCTCAAACCGGGGTTGGAATTCACCCCTCCACTTT. Protein sequence: CASSNRGWNSPLHF.

This clonotype was detected only a few times. The chain has TRBV10-1 and TRBJ2-1; unclear D gene. CDR3 size: 15 residues. Trimming shortened V by 6 bases and J by 4 bases, and 16 bases separated the two germline ends. CDR1 and CDR2 from the germline V gene are WNHNN and SYGVQD (reference sequence). Here the CDR3 DNA reads TGCGCCAGCAGCCGGAGCACCAACTCTTACAATGAGCAGTTCTTC. This translates into CASSRSTNSYNEQFF.

This clonotype was seen a few times. This chain links TRBV5-5 with TRBJ2-7, with a possible D match to TRBD2 (5 bases). Germline V gene lookup returns CDR1 SGHKS and CDR2 YYEKEE (reference sequence). Trimming stripped 4 bases from V and 11 bases from J, with 13 bases between. CDR3 size: 11 residues. CDR3 protein: CASSRGLGEYF. CDR3 sequence (DNA): TGTGCCAGCAGCCGCGGACTCGGGGAGTACTTC.

The chain employs TRBV10-3 and TRBJ2-7, with 10 bases aligning to TRBD2. V shed 3 bases, J shed 2 bases, and the junction held 4 bases outside the gene matches. Germline V CDR1 and CDR2: ENHRY, SYGVKD. This CDR3 comprises 15 residues. The CDR3 sequence: CAISELAGHTYEQYF. CDR3 nucleotide sequence: TGTGCCATCAGTGAACTAGCGGGACACACCTACGAGCAGTACTTC.

This chain uses TRBV29-1 with TRBJ2-5; no reliable D call. The germline V gene has CDR1 SQVTM and CDR2 ANQGSEA. V was pared by 3 bases and J by 2 bases, with 7 bases between. There are 12 residues in the CDR3. CDR3 loop: CSVDSSQETQYF. CDR3 DNA: TGCAGCGTTGATAGCAGTCAAGAGACCCAGTACTTC.